The next 29 T cell receptor beta chains were all read from a single sample in a study of graft-versus-host responses after intestinal transplantation. Assay used: immunoSEQ multiplex PCR; TCRdb lists only in-frame clones, some missing. The sample consists of about 82,000 clones, 90% to 95% of them appearing once. Antigens of these TCRs are unknown. The sample consisted of unstimulated CD4+ T cells sorted from spleen or lymph node cells, taken before intestinal transplant. The receptors were sampled from a human donor who received an intestinal transplant.

The CDR3 is CASSQDAEDLGNTIYF. The CDR3 nucleotides read TGCGCCAGCAGCCAAGATGCAGAGGATCTGGGAAACACCATATATTTT. V gene TRBV4-3 combines with J gene TRBJ1-3; D gene ambiguous. The germline V and J ends were trimmed by 0 bases and 4 bases, with 13 bases remaining between them. Per germline, CDR1 LGHNA and CDR2 YSLEER. This CDR3 region has 16 residues.

J is TRBJ2-7 and V is TRBV7-2; unclear D gene. Deletions cut 1 base from V and 2 bases from J, with 15 bases between. CDR1 and CDR2 (germline): SGHTA, FQGNSA. The CDR3 totals 16 residues. DNA for the CDR3: TGTGCCAGCAGCTTAGTCCCCCGTCTCCTTGCCTACGAGCAGTACTTC. Residues: CASSLVPRLLAYEQYF.

The V call is TRBV7-2, the J call TRBJ1-2; unclear D gene. The CDR3 is made up of 12 amino acids. V shed 5 bases and J shed 4 bases, with 8 bases lying between them. Looked up from germline, CDR1 is SGHTA and CDR2 is FQGNSA. CDR3 loop: CASSPVGYGYTF. The CDR3, as DNA: TGTGCCAGCAGCCCGGTTGGCTATGGCTACACCTTC.

The chain is built from TRBV25-1 and TRBJ1-2, with D possibly TRBD1 on 6 matching bases. The CDR3 extends over 14 amino acids. The V end lost 5 bases, the J end lost 5 bases, and 15 bases lay between the germline ends. CDR1 and CDR2 from the germline V gene are MGHDK and SYGVNS. The CDR3, as DNA: TGTGCCAGCAGTCAACCTGGGACATCATATGGCTACACCTTC. The encoded protein is CASSQPGTSYGYTF.

This clone was found once. The chain carries TRBV7-2 and TRBJ1-6, with a tentative D call TRBD1 (6 bases). The CDR3 extends over 18 amino acids. The germline CDR1 and CDR2 sequences are SGHTA and FQGNSA. With 1 base removed from V and 3 bases from J, the gap between germline ends came to 16 bases. CDR3 sequence reads: CASSLVAPQGFYNSPLHF. The CDR3, as DNA: TGTGCCAGCAGCTTAGTCGCTCCCCAGGGGTTCTATAATTCACCCCTCCACTTT.

The CDR3, as DNA: TGTGCCAGCAGTTTATTACCAGACACTGAAGCTTTCTTT. Translation: CASSLLPDTEAFF. The chain employs TRBV27 and TRBJ1-1; D ambiguous. This CDR3 is built from 13 residues. The V end lost 1 base, the J end lost 3 bases, and 6 bases lay between the germline ends. Germline lookup yields CDR1 MNHEY and CDR2 SMNVEV (reference sequence).

J is TRBJ1-3 and V is TRBV30; D call uncertain. Germline V gene sequence: CDR1 GTSNPN, CDR2 SVGIG (reference sequence). V lost 0 bases and J 8 bases, leaving 8 bases between the germline ends. This CDR3 has 12 amino acids. CDR3 loop: CAWSVQRDTIYF. CDR3 bases: TGTGCCTGGAGTGTACAGAGGGACACCATATATTTT.

This chain uses TRBV9 with TRBJ1-4, with TRBD1 matching 8 bases. The CDR3 length is 15 residues. The V gene end was trimmed by 4 bases and the J gene end by 6 bases; junction bases not matched to a gene: 8. Germline CDR1 SGDLS, CDR2 YYNGEE. The CDR3 region is CASSPGQGWDEKLFF. CDR3 bases: TGTGCCAGCAGCCCAGGACAGGGCTGGGATGAAAAACTGTTTTTT. Based on the CDR3 plus reference TRBV9 and TRBJ1-4, the full variable domain is DSGVTQTPKHLITATGQRVTLRCSPRSGDLSVYWYQQSLDQGLQFLIQYYNGEERAKGNILERFSAQQFPDLHSELNLSSLELGDSALYFCASSPGQGWDEKLFFGSGTQLSVL.

The chain carries TRBV2 and TRBJ1-5, with 7 bases that match TRBD1. CDR3 length: 18 residues. The J segment lost 3 bases and the V segment lost 1 base, leaving 12 bases of the junction unmatched. Germline V CDR1 and CDR2: SNHLY, FYNNEI. The CDR3 DNA follows: TGTGCCAGCAGTGAAGTGAGACAGGGTAAAAAGAACAATCAGCCCCAGCATTTT. Its protein is CASSEVRQGKKNNQPQHF.

The rearrangement uses TRBV10-3 and TRBJ2-1; no reliable D call. The CDR3 contains 14 residues. The V and J ends lost 0 bases and 4 bases respectively, with 7 bases between them. Germline V gene lookup returns CDR1 ENHRY and CDR2 SYGVKD. The chain's CDR3 is CAISESTSYNEQFF. The CDR3 region has the DNA TGTGCCATCAGTGAGTCTACTTCTTACAATGAGCAGTTCTTC.

V and J are TRBV7-9 and TRBJ2-7; TRBD2 aligns across 14 bases. Per germline, CDR1 SEHNR and CDR2 FQNEAQ (reference sequence). J was trimmed by 4 bases and V by 6 bases; bases with no gene match: 5. The CDR3 is made up of 15 amino acids. CDR3 sequence: CASSRLAGGEYEQYF. The CDR3 coding sequence is TGTGCCAGCAGTCGACTAGCGGGGGGGGAGTACGAGCAGTACTTC.

The V call is TRBV19, the J call TRBJ2-3; D is perhaps TRBD2 (6 bases). The V end lost 3 bases, the J end lost 1 base, and 14 bases lay between the germline ends. CDR1 and CDR2 (germline): LNHDA, SQIVND (reference sequence). The length of the CDR3 is 16 residues. CDR3 sequence: CASSIFGGAGTDTQYF. CDR3 in DNA: TGTGCCAGTAGTATCTTTGGCGGGGCCGGCACAGATACGCAGTATTTT.

This clone was seen a single time. V and J are TRBV21-1 and TRBJ2-4; TRBD2 is the table's D call and was not checked against the DNA. TRBV21-1 is a pseudogene. This CDR3 has 18 residues. The chain's CDR3 is CASSKEGSRGRPGNIQYF. CDR3 DNA sequence: TGTGCCAGCAGCAAAGAGGGCTCGCGGGGGCGACCCGGGAACATTCAGTACTTC.

The rearrangement uses TRBV29-1 and TRBJ2-3; D gene unclear. V was pared by 3 bases and J by 6 bases, with 13 bases between. This CDR3 spans 13 amino acids. Germline V gene data show CDR1 as SQVTM and CDR2 as ANQGSEA. CDR3 region: CSVDPQVSDTQYF. DNA of the CDR3: TGCAGCGTTGATCCCCAAGTGAGCGATACGCAGTATTTT.

This clone came up a few times. The rearrangement uses TRBV27 and TRBJ2-7; 9 nucleotides align to TRBD1. CDR3 size: 13 residues. Germline trimming cut 5 bases from V and 2 bases from J; bases unmatched to any gene: 1. The V gene's germline CDR1 is MNHEY and CDR2 SMNVEV (reference sequence). The CDR3 sequence: CASSRDRAYEQYF. CDR3 nucleotide sequence: TGTGCCAGCAGTAGGGACAGGGCCTACGAGCAGTACTTC.

The chain joins TRBV19 to TRBJ1-6, with TRBD1 identical over 9 bases. There are 17 residues in the CDR3. Trimming removed 2 bases from V and 9 bases from J; junction bases left unmatched: 11. The germline CDR1 and CDR2 sequences are LNHDA and SQIVND (reference sequence). The CDR3 is CASSITSYRGHSSPLHF. Written as DNA, the CDR3 is TGTGCCAGTAGTATAACCTCCTACAGGGGGCACAGTTCACCCCTCCACTTT.

J is TRBJ2-1 and V is TRBV7-9; perhaps TRBD1 as D (6 bases). Germline V CDR1 and CDR2: SEHNR, FQNEAQ (reference sequence). This CDR3 comprises 14 residues. The germline V and J ends were trimmed by 5 bases and 2 bases, with 10 bases remaining between them. CDR3: CASSTDSPYNEQFF. The CDR3 nucleotides read TGTGCCAGCAGCACGGACAGCCCCTACAATGAGCAGTTCTTC.

The J gene is TRBJ2-2, the V gene TRBV6-6, with D perhaps matching TRBD1 (5 bases). CDR3 size: 15 residues. V was clipped by 2 bases and J by 1 base, with 8 bases between them. Germline V gives CDR1 MNHNY, CDR2 SVGAGI (reference sequence). The CDR3 protein is CASSYARVNTGELFF. The CDR3 DNA is TGTGCCAGCAGTTACGCCAGGGTGAACACCGGGGAGCTGTTTTTT.

This clone was recorded once. The J gene is TRBJ1-5, the V gene TRBV7-6; 8 bases match TRBD1. There are 13 residues in the CDR3. CDR1 SGHVS and CDR2 FNYEAQ come from the germline V gene. V shed 5 bases and J 7 bases; nucleotides not matched to a gene: 4. The CDR3 region is CASSLDRGQPQHF. The CDR3 DNA is TGTGCCAGCAGCCTCGACAGGGGACAGCCCCAGCATTTT.

This CDR3 reads CASSPTRQETQYF. In nucleotides, the CDR3 is TGTGCCAGCAGTCCCACTAGGCAAGAGACCCAGTACTTC. V is TRBV6-5 and J is TRBJ2-5; perhaps TRBD2 as D (5 bases). The CDR3 is 13 amino acids. Germline-derived CDR1 and CDR2 are MNHEY and SVGAGI. The V end was cut by 5 bases, the J end by 2 bases, with 9 bases between.

As DNA, the CDR3 is TGTGCCAGCAGCGCATACCCCGACTCTACCTACGAGCAGTACTTC. Its translation: CASSAYPDSTYEQYF. The V and J genes are TRBV9 and TRBJ2-7; D not certain. Germline V CDR1 and CDR2: SGDLS, YYNGEE. This CDR3 has 15 amino acids. Trimming removed 3 bases from V and 2 bases from J, with 15 bases in between.

The CDR3 loop is CASSLRGGGPGLYEQYF. The CDR3 DNA follows: TGTGCCAGCAGCCTCCGGGGGGGCGGACCTGGACTTTACGAGCAGTACTTC. The rearrangement joins TRBV7-9 to TRBJ2-7; 8 nucleotides agree with TRBD2. CDR1 and CDR2 from the germline V gene are SEHNR and FQNEAQ (reference sequence). This CDR3 is 17 amino acids long. With 5 bases clipped from V and 4 bases from J, the junction kept 16 bases outside the gene matches.

The chain is built from TRBV19 and TRBJ2-5, with 7 bases that match TRBD2. Germline V gene sequence: CDR1 LNHDA, CDR2 SQIVND (reference sequence). This CDR3 is 13 amino acids long. Trimming removed 8 bases from V and 2 bases from J; junction bases left unmatched: 5. CDR3 region: CASAGDYQETQYF. DNA for the CDR3: TGTGCCAGTGCCGGGGACTATCAAGAGACCCAGTACTTC.

V and J are TRBV30 and TRBJ1-3; 10 positions match TRBD1. Germline loops: CDR1 GTSNPN, CDR2 SVGIG (reference sequence). This CDR3 contains 16 residues. The V and J ends lost 6 bases and 4 bases, in that order; junction bases with no gene match: 12. Written as DNA, the CDR3 is TGTGCCTGCCCCGGGACAGGGGAAAGGGCCGGAAACACCATATATTTT. Translation gives CACPGTGERAGNTIYF.

V is TRBV18 and J is TRBJ2-7, with no clear D. The CDR3 has 13 residues. Trimming cost V 4 bases and J 4 bases, with 11 bases left between them. The germline V gene has CDR1 KGHSH and CDR2 LQKENI. CDR3 nucleotide sequence: TGTGCCAGCTCACTGGGCCGCGAATACGAGCAGTACTTC. Amino acid sequence: CASSLGREYEQYF.

V usage is TRBV21-1 and J usage is TRBJ1-5; no check of the table's D call, TRBD1, against the DNA was made. TRBV21-1 is a recognized pseudogene. The CDR3 consists of 17 residues. CDR3 bases: TGTGCCAGCAGCAAAGCGCCCTTCGGACAGGGTTTGTTCTCCCAGCATTTT. Protein: CASSKAPFGQGLFSQHF.

This chain connects TRBV19 to TRBJ1-6, with D possibly matching TRBD1 (6 bases). The CDR3 is made up of 13 amino acids. V was trimmed by 6 bases and J by 8 bases, leaving 11 bases between them. Germline CDR1 is LNHDA and CDR2 is SQIVND (reference sequence). DNA for the CDR3: TGTGCCAGTAGGACAGGACTTTATTCACCCCTCCACTTT. It is translated as CASRTGLYSPLHF.

The chain carries TRBV13 and TRBJ2-3; TRBD2 aligns across 8 bases. After removal of 5 bases from V and 2 bases from J, the junction contained 9 bases not matched to a gene. The germline V gene has CDR1 PRHDT and CDR2 FYEKMQ (reference sequence). This CDR3 comprises 16 residues. The CDR3 loop is CASSPPGTRITDTQYF. In DNA form, the CDR3 reads TGTGCCAGCAGCCCACCCGGGACTAGGATCACAGATACGCAGTATTTT.

The chain employs TRBV5-1 and TRBJ2-1, with TRBD2 as a possible D gene (6 bases). Trimming took 0 bases from V and 5 from J, leaving 15 bases between them. This CDR3 spans 16 amino acids. Germline V gene sequence: CDR1 SGHRS, CDR2 YFSETQ. The CDR3, as DNA: TGCGCCAGCAGCTTGGATCGCTGGGGGGTCAACAATGAGCAGTTCTTC. Its translation is CASSLDRWGVNNEQFF.